This is a list of T cell receptor beta chains from one sample in a study of blood T cell repertoires in COVID-19. TCRdb keeps only in-frame clones here, not all; method: immunoSEQ multiplex PCR. Found here are under 140,000 clones, around 82% of them singletons; the top ten hold 16%. The sequencing input was peripheral blood. The receptors shown here come from an older woman with acute or convalescent COVID-19. The CDR3 runs from the conserved cysteine through the conserved F or W. D genes are given only for firm matches. Clone size, where shown, is once, few, many, or a class for clones that have expanded.

V: TRBV18; J: TRBJ1-2; size: .; D: .; DNA: TGTGCCAGCTCACCTTCTGGACACGACTATGGCTACACCTTC; CDR3: CASSPSGHDYGYTF
V: TRBV2; J: TRBJ2-7; size: .; D: .; DNA: TGTGCCAGCAGCCAGGATCTCACCTACGAGCAGTACTTC; CDR3: CASSQDLTYEQYF
V: TRBV5-4; J: TRBJ2-1; size: .; D: TRBD2; DNA: TGTGCCAGCAGCTTGGGTTCGGGGGGGCCCTACAATGAGCAGTTCTTC; CDR3: CASSLGSGGPYNEQFF
V: TRBV24-1; J: TRBJ1-5; size: .; D: TRBD1; DNA: TGTGCCACCTCGGACAGGGTCGATCAGCCCCAGCATTTT; CDR3: CATSDRVDQPQHF
V: TRBV9; J: TRBJ2-3; size: .; D: .; DNA: TGTGCCAGCAGCGTAGATCCGGGACTCAGCACAGATACGCAGTATTTT; CDR3: CASSVDPGLSTDTQYF
V: TRBV4-3; J: TRBJ1-2; size: .; D: TRBD1; DNA: TGCGCCAGCAGCCAGGCAGGGACAGGGGGGCAATATGGCTACACCTTC; CDR3: CASSQAGTGGQYGYTF
V: TRBV7-2; J: TRBJ2-3; size: .; D: .; DNA: TGTGCCAGCAGCTTAGGGTCGGGGTCCACAGATACGCAGTATTTT; CDR3: CASSLGSGSTDTQYF
V: TRBV28; J: TRBJ1-5; size: .; D: .; DNA: TGTGCCAGCAGTCCCAGGGCGGAGCCCCAGCATTTT; CDR3: CASSPRAEPQHF
V: TRBV5-4; J: TRBJ2-7; size: .; D: .; DNA: TGTGCCAGCAGCCCCCCAGGGTCCCCCTCCTACGAGCAGTACTTC; CDR3: CASSPPGSPSYEQYF
V: TRBV10-3; J: TRBJ2-1; size: .; D: .; DNA: TGTGCCATCAGTGTGTCAGGGGACAATGAGCAGTTCTTC; CDR3: CAISVSGDNEQFF
V: TRBV7-2; J: TRBJ2-1; size: .; D: TRBD1; DNA: TGTGCCAGCAGCAAGAGCTCCGGGACAGGGGCCAATGAGCAGTTCTTC; CDR3: CASSKSSGTGANEQFF
V: TRBV7-2; J: TRBJ1-5; size: few; D: .; DNA: TGTGCCAGCAGCTTAGGGGCAAGAGGCAATCAGCCCCAGCATTTT; CDR3: CASSLGARGNQPQHF
V: TRBV7-2; J: TRBJ1-2; size: .; D: .; DNA: TGTGCCAGCAGCTTAACGACTGCACCCAACTATGGCTACACCTTC; CDR3: CASSLTTAPNYGYTF
V: TRBV7-6; J: TRBJ2-1; size: .; D: TRBD2; DNA: TGTGCCAGCAGCTTAGAAGGGACTAGCGGGGGTTGGGATGAGCAGTTCTTC; CDR3: CASSLEGTSGGWDEQFF
V: TRBV14; J: TRBJ2-3; size: .; D: TRBD1; DNA: TGTGCCAGCAGGCAGGGGGACAACACAGATACGCAGTATTTT; CDR3: CASRQGDNTDTQYF
V: TRBV4-2; J: TRBJ1-1; size: .; D: .; DNA: TGTGCCAGCAGCCAAGAACGTACAGCGAACACTGAAGCTTTCTTT; CDR3: CASSQERTANTEAFF
V: TRBV7-2; J: TRBJ2-3; size: .; D: TRBD1; DNA: TGTGCCAGCAGCTTGACAGGGATGAGCACAGATACGCAGTATTTT; CDR3: CASSLTGMSTDTQYF
V: TRBV30; J: TRBJ1-2; size: once; D: TRBD1; DNA: TGTGCCTGGAGGACAGGGGGAGGAGGCTACACCTTC; CDR3: CAWRTGGGGYTF
V: TRBV7-2; J: TRBJ2-5; size: .; D: .; DNA: TGTGCCAGCAGCGGGGTCGGGAGAGAGACCCAGTACTTC; CDR3: CASSGVGRETQYF
V: TRBV5-1; J: TRBJ1-3; size: .; D: .; DNA: TGCGCCAGCAGCCCTCAGTCCCCCTCTGGAAACACCATATATTTT; CDR3: CASSPQSPSGNTIYF
V: TRBV4-1; J: TRBJ2-7; size: .; D: .; DNA: TGCGCCAGCAGCCAAGACTGGGGCGGGGGCGGTTACGAGCAGTACTTC; CDR3: CASSQDWGGGGYEQYF
V: TRBV5-1; J: TRBJ1-1; size: .; D: .; DNA: TGCGCCAGCAGCCGGGACACGATGGAGAACACTGAAGCTTTCTTT; CDR3: CASSRDTMENTEAFF
V: TRBV25-1; J: TRBJ2-7; size: .; D: .; DNA: TGTGCCAGCAGTTTCCTCTACGAGCAGTACTTC; CDR3: CASSFLYEQYF
V: TRBV3-1/TRBV3-2; J: TRBJ2-1; size: .; D: TRBD2; DNA: TGTGCCAGCAGCCAGGATTCCGGGGGGGCCCTCAATGAGCAGTTCTTC; CDR3: CASSQDSGGALNEQFF
V: TRBV19; J: TRBJ2-3; size: .; D: .; DNA: TGTGCCAGTACCTCCCCCCGACAGACAGATACGCAGTATTTT; CDR3: CASTSPRQTDTQYF
V: TRBV28; J: TRBJ2-7; size: .; D: TRBD1; DNA: TGTGCCAGCAGAATACAGGGGAACGAGCAGTACTTC; CDR3: CASRIQGNEQYF
V: TRBV5-1; J: TRBJ2-4; size: .; D: .; DNA: TGCGCCAGCAGCTTGCGGGGACAACCCTCGGCCAAAAACATTCAGTACTTC; CDR3: CASSLRGQPSAKNIQYF
V: TRBV5-1; J: TRBJ2-2; size: .; D: .; DNA: TGCGCCAGCAGCTTGGGCGAGTCCCCAATCACCGGGGAGCTGTTTTTT; CDR3: CASSLGESPITGELFF
V: TRBV7-2; J: TRBJ1-5; size: .; D: TRBD1; DNA: TGTGCCAGCAGCAGGGACAGGGGTCAGCCCCAGCATTTT; CDR3: CASSRDRGQPQHF
V: TRBV28; J: TRBJ1-2; size: .; D: TRBD1; DNA: TGTGCCAGCAGTTTATTGGGGAAGGGGGCGGACACCTTC; CDR3: CASSLLGKGADTF
V: TRBV28; J: TRBJ2-3; size: .; D: TRBD2; DNA: TGTGCCAGCAGTCTCGGACTAGCGGGGACCCCGTATTTT; CDR3: CASSLGLAGTPYF
V: TRBV9; J: TRBJ1-3; size: .; D: TRBD1; DNA: TGTGCCAGCAGCGACTGGACAGGGAGGGACACCATATATTTT; CDR3: CASSDWTGRDTIYF
V: TRBV18; J: TRBJ1-5; size: once; D: TRBD1; DNA: TGTGCCAGCTCACGGGACAGGCGCGATCAGCCCCAGCATTTT; CDR3: CASSRDRRDQPQHF
V: TRBV15; J: TRBJ2-2; size: .; D: .; DNA: TGTGCCACCAGCACTCAGGGTCATGGCACCGGGGAGCTGTTTTTT; CDR3: CATSTQGHGTGELFF
V: TRBV19; J: TRBJ1-5; size: once; D: TRBD1; DNA: TGTGCCGCGACAGGGAGCAATCAGCCCCAGCATTTT; CDR3: CAATGSNQPQHF
V: TRBV9; J: TRBJ2-5; size: .; D: .; DNA: TGTGCCAGCAGCGTAACGGGGGAGCTACAGACCCAGTACTTC; CDR3: CASSVTGELQTQYF
V: TRBV2; J: TRBJ2-4; size: once; D: .; DNA: TGTGCCAGCAGGGGACTAGCCAAAAACATTCAGTACTTC; CDR3: CASRGLAKNIQYF
V: TRBV4-2; J: TRBJ2-3; size: .; D: .; DNA: TGTGCCAGCAGCCAAGAACGCGGGGACGGCACAGATACGCAGTATTTT; CDR3: CASSQERGDGTDTQYF
V: TRBV4-3; J: TRBJ2-3; size: .; D: TRBD2; DNA: TGCGCCAGCAGCCAAGAGAGCGGACCTAGCGGGGGGGCTGGGACGCAGTATTTT; CDR3: CASSQESGPSGGAGTQYF
V: TRBV7-2; J: TRBJ2-7; size: .; D: .; DNA: TGTGCCAGCAGCCTAGGTCGACTTTACGAGCAGTACTTC; CDR3: CASSLGRLYEQYF
V: TRBV11-1; J: TRBJ1-1; size: few; D: .; DNA: TGTGCCAGCAGCTTAGATCGGGGTCCAACTGAAGCTTTCTTT; CDR3: CASSLDRGPTEAFF
V: TRBV13; J: TRBJ1-2; size: .; D: .; DNA: TGTGCCAGCAGCTCCTGGGGGGGAATCTATGGCTACACCTTC; CDR3: CASSSWGGIYGYTF
V: TRBV7-9; J: TRBJ2-7; size: few; D: .; DNA: TGTGCCAGCAGCTTATCGACTAGACCCCTCGGCGAGCAGTACTTC; CDR3: CASSLSTRPLGEQYF